This TCR beta chain comes out of a study of blood T cell repertoires in COVID-19. Study-level information: The analysed material was cDNA or gDNA that came from T cells, B-cell-depleted T cells, or PBMCs.

Methods used by the authors: Cell counts per sample came from amplifying reference gene primers. TCRdb's copy holds only in-frame clones and misses some; the assay was immunoSEQ multiplex PCR. Clone size and the V and J calls come from that table; the DNA yielded D and trimming. The repertoire holds over 120,000 clones, 60% to 80% seen once, with roughly 10% in the top ten. The CDR3 runs to 18 residues. CDR1 and CDR2 from the germline V gene are SGHRS and YFSETQ. After removal of 4 bases from V and 0 bases from J, the junction contained 5 bases not matched to a gene. This clone was recorded a few times.

This TCR derives from a woman aged 50 to 65 with active or convalescent COVID-19. The sequenced material came from peripheral blood. The chain is built from TRBV5-1 and TRBJ2-2, with 14 bases lining up with TRBD2. CDR3 loop: CASSTGTSGGANTGELFF. In DNA, the CDR3 is TGCGCCAGCAGCACCGGGACTAGCGGGGGAGCGAACACCGGGGAGCTGTTTTTT.